The clone carrying this T cell receptor (beta chain) came up a few times. The antigen is unknown. Any history of autoimmune disease or systemic immunosuppression disqualified patients. CDR1 and CDR2 (germline): SQVTM, ANQGSEA. This CDR3 has 13 residues. V lost 3 bases and J lost 8, with 14 bases in between. This entry belongs to a study of OX40 agonist ivuxolimab in advanced cancers. Study summary: Those treated in dose escalation had hepatocellular carcinoma, melanoma, renal cell cancer or head and neck cancer.

Study results and caveats: Clonal expansion from baseline to week 6 occurred in both CD4+ and CD8+ T cells.

Measured with immunoSEQ multiplex PCR; TCRdb has only the in-frame clones, and not every one. The sample lists fewer than 50,000 clones, about 91% occurring once. This receptor was taken from an adult with an advanced solid tumor such as melanoma, head and neck, liver or kidney cancer. This specimen was CD4+ or CD8+ T cells sorted from blood, taken in a trial of the OX40 agonist ivuxolimab. This chain joins TRBV29-1 and TRBJ2-1; D uncertain. The CDR3 sequence is CSVDGFKPHEQFF. The CDR3 nucleotides read TGCAGCGTTGACGGGTTTAAGCCCCATGAGCAGTTCTTC.